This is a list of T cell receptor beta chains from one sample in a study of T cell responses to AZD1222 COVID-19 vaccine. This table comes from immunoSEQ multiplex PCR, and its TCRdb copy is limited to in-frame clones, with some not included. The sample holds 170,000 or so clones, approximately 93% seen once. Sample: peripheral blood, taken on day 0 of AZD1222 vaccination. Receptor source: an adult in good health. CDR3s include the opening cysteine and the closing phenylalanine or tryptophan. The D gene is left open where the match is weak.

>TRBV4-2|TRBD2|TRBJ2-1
TGTGCCAGCAGCCTGAAGCGGGGTGGCAATGAGCAGTTCTTC
CASSLKRGGNEQFF
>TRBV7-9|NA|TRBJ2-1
TGTGCCAGCAGCTCAAGACAGGAGCAGTTCTTC
CASSSRQEQFF
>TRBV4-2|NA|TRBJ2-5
TGTGCCAGCAGCCAAGATATCAGGGGAGCCATGGAGACCCAGTACTTC
CASSQDIRGAMETQYF
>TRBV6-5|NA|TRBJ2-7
TGTGCCAGCAGGGCCGCTGCATCCTACGAGCAGTACTTC
CASRAAASYEQYF
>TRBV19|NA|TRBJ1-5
TGTGCCAGTACCCAAAGGAGCAGCAATCAGCCCCAGCATTTT
CASTQRSSNQPQHF
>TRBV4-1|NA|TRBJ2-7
TGCGCCAGCAGCCAGTCCCCCGGGCTGTACGAGCAGTACTTC
CASSQSPGLYEQYF
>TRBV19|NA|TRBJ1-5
TGTGCCAGTAGTAGGGCGGGCAGCCATCAGCCCCAGCATTTT
CASSRAGSHQPQHF
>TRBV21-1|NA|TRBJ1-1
TGTGCCAGCAGCAATAGGGATCGGGCTGAAGCTTTCTTT
CASSNRDRAEAFF
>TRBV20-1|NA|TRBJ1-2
TGCAGTGCCGGGGGGCGTTCGGGCTACACCTTC
CSAGGRSGYTF
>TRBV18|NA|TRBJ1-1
TGTGCCAGCTCACCAATATTAGGGGAGGGGACTGAAGCTTTCTTT
CASSPILGEGTEAFF